The 2 T cell receptor beta chains reported below all come from one sample, sequenced in a study of blood T cell repertoires in COVID-19. Clones were read by immunoSEQ multiplex PCR, and TCRdb kept only the in-frame ones, dropping some. The repertoire includes around 81,000 clones, roughly 80% of them detected once, and 10% to 15% sits in the top ten. Sequencing input: peripheral blood. All receptors come from a human donor in a cohort sampled during active COVID-19.

The chain couples TRBV9 to TRBJ2-1; 9 bases are shared with TRBD1. The V segment lost 4 bases and the J segment 4 bases; nucleotides outside the gene matches: 9. In germline, CDR1 is SGDLS, CDR2 YYNGEE. The CDR3 length is 16 residues. The CDR3 here is CASSIGQGSKYNEQFF. The CDR3 nucleotides are TGTGCCAGCAGCATCGGACAGGGGTCGAAATACAATGAGCAGTTCTTC.

V is TRBV29-1 and J is TRBJ2-7; the D gene is possibly TRBD2 (5 bases). Germline CDR1 and CDR2: SQVTM and ANQGSEA. Trimming removed 0 bases at V and 0 bases at J, with 18 bases between. CDR3 length: 17 residues. This CDR3 reads CSVEDRSSRGISYEQYF. DNA of the CDR3: TGCAGCGTTGAAGATCGTTCCTCGCGAGGGATCTCCTACGAGCAGTACTTC.